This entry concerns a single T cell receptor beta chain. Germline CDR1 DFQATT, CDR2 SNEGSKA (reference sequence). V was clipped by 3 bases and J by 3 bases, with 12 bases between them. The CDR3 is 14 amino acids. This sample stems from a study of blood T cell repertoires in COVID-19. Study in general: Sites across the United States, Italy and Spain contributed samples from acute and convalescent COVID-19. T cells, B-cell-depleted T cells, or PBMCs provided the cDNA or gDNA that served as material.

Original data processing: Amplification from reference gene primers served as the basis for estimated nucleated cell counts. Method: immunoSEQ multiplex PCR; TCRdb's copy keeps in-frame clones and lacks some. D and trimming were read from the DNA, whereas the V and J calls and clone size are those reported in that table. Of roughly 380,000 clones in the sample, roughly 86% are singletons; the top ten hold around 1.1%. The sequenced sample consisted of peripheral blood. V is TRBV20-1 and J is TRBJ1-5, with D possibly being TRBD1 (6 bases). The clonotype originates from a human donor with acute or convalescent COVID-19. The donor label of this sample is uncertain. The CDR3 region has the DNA TGCAGTGCTAGTGTAACAGGGCTCAATCAGCCCCAGCATTTT. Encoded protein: CSASVTGLNQPQHF.